Listed below are T cell receptor beta chains from one sample, sequenced in a study of blood T cell repertoires in COVID-19. Profiling relied on immunoSEQ multiplex PCR, and the TCRdb table lists in-frame clones only, not all of them. This table has 97,000 or so clones, roughly 80% appearing once. Material for sequencing was peripheral blood. The receptors originated from a man aged 65-85 years with active or convalescent COVID-19. Both conserved end residues are part of each CDR3. Rows give clone size only sometimes, using once, few, many, or a class for an expanded clone.

J: TRBJ2-1; V: TRBV14; size: -; CDR3: CASSQWSPTSGGKNEQFF
J: TRBJ1-2; V: TRBV21-1; size: few; CDR3: CASSGQGAGGYTF
J: TRBJ2-3; V: TRBV6-2/TRBV6-3; size: -; CDR3: CASSYYSSTDTQYF
J: TRBJ2-1; V: TRBV5-1; size: -; CDR3: CASSPTSSAGRYNEQFF
J: TRBJ2-5; V: TRBV3-1/TRBV3-2; size: many; CDR3: CASSVGGRETQYF
J: TRBJ1-1; V: TRBV7-9; size: -; CDR3: CASSFGGANTEAFF
J: TRBJ1-4; V: TRBV19; size: -; CDR3: CASTRLKNEKLFF
J: TRBJ1-4; V: TRBV2; size: -; CDR3: CASGSDSLTNEKLFF
J: TRBJ1-6; V: TRBV2; size: -; CDR3: CASNRQGSGASPLHF
J: TRBJ1-4; V: TRBV5-4; size: -; CDR3: CAGSWEAEKLFF
J: TRBJ2-3; V: TRBV9; size: -; CDR3: CASSVDARVLAGDQDTQYF
J: TRBJ1-5; V: TRBV7-2; size: -; CDR3: CASSLATVNQPQHF
J: TRBJ2-7; V: TRBV30; size: -; CDR3: CAWSKTSAGGYEQYF
J: TRBJ2-7; V: TRBV10-1; size: -; CDR3: CASSEDRDPGRYEQYF
J: TRBJ2-1; V: TRBV3-1/TRBV3-2; size: -; CDR3: CASSQGGSSSYNEQFF
J: TRBJ1-2; V: TRBV5-1; size: once; CDR3: CASSLGGQGNYGYTF
J: TRBJ1-5; V: TRBV6-5; size: -; CDR3: CASSPSPGDRWPQHF
J: TRBJ1-2; V: TRBV14; size: -; CDR3: CASSQSTYGYTF
J: TRBJ2-7; V: TRBV2; size: -; CDR3: CASRTGIEQYF
J: TRBJ1-2; V: TRBV5-1; size: -; CDR3: CASSLAWDSSYGYTF
J: TRBJ2-7; V: TRBV5-5; size: -; CDR3: CASSLDRGVAYEQYF
J: TRBJ1-2; V: TRBV19; size: -; CDR3: CASSIGPANYGYTF
J: TRBJ2-6; V: TRBV6-4; size: few; CDR3: CASSLMSGANVLTF
J: TRBJ1-5; V: TRBV18; size: -; CDR3: CASSPQTGTLLNQPQHF
J: TRBJ2-7; V: TRBV7-9; size: -; CDR3: CASSLWDRSYEQYF
J: TRBJ2-1; V: TRBV29-1; size: few; CDR3: CSVAAGTGMDNEQFF
J: TRBJ2-7; V: TRBV5-6; size: -; CDR3: CASSQQGAIPTGEQYF
J: TRBJ2-5; V: TRBV18; size: -; CDR3: CASSPRRLPATQYF
J: TRBJ2-3; V: TRBV2; size: -; CDR3: CASKVQGPGGTQYF
J: TRBJ2-6; V: TRBV3-1/TRBV3-2; size: -; CDR3: CASSQEFGWGRVSSGANVLTF
J: TRBJ1-4; V: TRBV3-1/TRBV3-2; size: -; CDR3: CASSLNRVSDEKLFF
J: TRBJ2-1; V: TRBV6-4; size: -; CDR3: CASSELQGNEQFF
J: TRBJ1-1; V: TRBV15; size: -; CDR3: CATSRDITGTEAFF
J: TRBJ2-7; V: TRBV12-3/TRBV12-4; size: -; CDR3: CASSALAYHEQYF
J: TRBJ1-2; V: TRBV6-5; size: few; CDR3: CASRRQGAGGYTF
J: TRBJ1-1; V: TRBV5-6; size: -; CDR3: CASSLALTGVQPGTEAFF
J: TRBJ1-4; V: TRBV12-5; size: -; CDR3: CASGLVRAGNFQLMKNCFF
J: TRBJ1-4; V: TRBV6-5; size: -; CDR3: CASRKTGNEKLFF
J: TRBJ1-2; V: TRBV29-1; size: few; CDR3: CSVENPGYGYTF
J: TRBJ2-7; V: TRBV28; size: -; CDR3: CASTPLGGQGGDEQYF
J: TRBJ1-4; V: TRBV19; size: -; CDR3: CASQPQGSSEKLFF
J: TRBJ2-1; V: TRBV9; size: -; CDR3: CASSVGPGGLIEQFF
J: TRBJ2-7; V: TRBV11-2; size: -; CDR3: CASSLGAQDYEQYF
J: TRBJ2-3; V: TRBV6-5; size: -; CDR3: CASSGQGSPDTQYF
J: TRBJ2-1; V: TRBV5-1; size: -; CDR3: CASSLGRSNEQFF
J: TRBJ2-2; V: TRBV7-7; size: -; CDR3: CASSPRAGTGTGELFF
J: TRBJ2-5; V: TRBV5-1; size: -; CDR3: CASSLPAGGQETQYF
J: TRBJ2-7; V: TRBV11-3; size: -; CDR3: CASSLVAGSYEQYF
J: TRBJ1-5; V: TRBV18; size: -; CDR3: CATSGTGGEPQHF
J: TRBJ2-7; V: TRBV5-3; size: once; CDR3: CARSLGQAVGYEQYF